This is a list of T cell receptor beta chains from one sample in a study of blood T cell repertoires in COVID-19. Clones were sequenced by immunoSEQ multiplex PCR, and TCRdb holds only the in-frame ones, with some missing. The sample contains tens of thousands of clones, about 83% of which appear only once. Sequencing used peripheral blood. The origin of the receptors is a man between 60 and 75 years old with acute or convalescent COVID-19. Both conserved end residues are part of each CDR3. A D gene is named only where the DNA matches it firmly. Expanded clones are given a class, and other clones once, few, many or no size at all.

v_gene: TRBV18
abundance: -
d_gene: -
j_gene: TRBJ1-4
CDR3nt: TGTGCCAGCTCACGAGATCAGGGTGAAAAACTGTTTTTT
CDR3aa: CASSRDQGEKLFF

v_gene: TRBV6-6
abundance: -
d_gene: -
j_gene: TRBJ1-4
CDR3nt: TGTGCCAGCAGCAACTCCCCGGTCACTGAAAAACTGTTTTTT
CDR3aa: CASSNSPVTEKLFF

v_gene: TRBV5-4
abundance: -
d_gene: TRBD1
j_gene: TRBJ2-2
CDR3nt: TGTGCCAGCAGCTCGCGGGCTCAGGGGGTAGTCACCGGGGAGCTGTTTTTT
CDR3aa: CASSSRAQGVVTGELFF

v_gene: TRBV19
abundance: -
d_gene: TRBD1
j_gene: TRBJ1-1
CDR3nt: TGTGCCAGTAGTATAGATTCGGGCAGGGGGCTTTTGAACACTGAAGCTTTCTTT
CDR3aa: CASSIDSGRGLLNTEAFF

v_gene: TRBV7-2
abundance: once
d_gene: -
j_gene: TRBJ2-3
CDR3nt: TGTGCCAGCAGCTTAGCACCGTTGACGGGGGGCACAGATACGCAGTATTTT
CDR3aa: CASSLAPLTGGTDTQYF

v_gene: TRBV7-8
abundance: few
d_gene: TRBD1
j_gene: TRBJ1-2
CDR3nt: TGTGCCAGCAGCGCAGGACAGGGCGACTATGGCTACACCTTC
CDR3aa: CASSAGQGDYGYTF

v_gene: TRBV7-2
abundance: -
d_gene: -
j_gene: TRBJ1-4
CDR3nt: TGTGCCAGCAGCTTACAGGCTGAAAAACTGTTTTTT
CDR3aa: CASSLQAEKLFF

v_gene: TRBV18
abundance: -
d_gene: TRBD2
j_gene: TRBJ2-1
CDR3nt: TGTGCCAGCTCGCTACTAGCGACTATTGATGAGCAGTTCTTC
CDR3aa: CASSLLATIDEQFF

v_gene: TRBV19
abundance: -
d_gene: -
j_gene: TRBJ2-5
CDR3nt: TGTGCCAGTAGTCCCGCAGGGCTTGGCGAGACCCAGTACTTC
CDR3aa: CASSPAGLGETQYF

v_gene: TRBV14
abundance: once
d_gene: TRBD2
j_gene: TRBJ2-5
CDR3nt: TGTGCCAGCAGCCAACTAGCGGGGGTTGGGGAGACCCAGTACTTC
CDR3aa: CASSQLAGVGETQYF

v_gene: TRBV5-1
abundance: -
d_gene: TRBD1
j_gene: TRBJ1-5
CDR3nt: TGCGCCAGCAGCCCCGGGACAGGGGAAGGGCGCAATCAGCCCCAGCATTTT
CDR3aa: CASSPGTGEGRNQPQHF

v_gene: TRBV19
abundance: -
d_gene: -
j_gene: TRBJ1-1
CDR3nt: TGTGCCAGTTCTGAGGGGGGGCGCCTCAAGAACACTGAAGCTTTCTTT
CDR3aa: CASSEGGRLKNTEAFF

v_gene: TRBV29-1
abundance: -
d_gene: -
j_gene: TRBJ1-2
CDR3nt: TGCAGCGTTGTCGGACTCCCCAACTATGGCTACACCTTC
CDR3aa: CSVVGLPNYGYTF

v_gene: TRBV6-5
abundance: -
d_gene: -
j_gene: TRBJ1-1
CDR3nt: TGTGCCACTGGCGGGGGGACTGAAGCTTTCTTT
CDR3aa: CATGGGTEAFF

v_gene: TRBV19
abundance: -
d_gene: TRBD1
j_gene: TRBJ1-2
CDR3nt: TGTGCCAGTAGTATAGGACAGGGTCCCTATGGCTACACCTTC
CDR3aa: CASSIGQGPYGYTF

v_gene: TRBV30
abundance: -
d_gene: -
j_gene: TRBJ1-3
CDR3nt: TGTGCCTGGAATTTAGACTCTGGAAACACCATATATTTT
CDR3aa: CAWNLDSGNTIYF

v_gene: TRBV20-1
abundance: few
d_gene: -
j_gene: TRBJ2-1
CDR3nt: TGCAGTGCTAGCAGGACTTTAGAGCAGTTCTTC
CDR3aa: CSASRTLEQFF

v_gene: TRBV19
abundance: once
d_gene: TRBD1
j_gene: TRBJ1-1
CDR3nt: TGTGCCAGTAGTACCGGGGACAGAGAAGCTTTCTTT
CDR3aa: CASSTGDREAFF

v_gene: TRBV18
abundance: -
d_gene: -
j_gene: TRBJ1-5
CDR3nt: TGTGCCAGCTCACCTAATTCAGGGGATCAGCCCCAGCATTTT
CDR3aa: CASSPNSGDQPQHF

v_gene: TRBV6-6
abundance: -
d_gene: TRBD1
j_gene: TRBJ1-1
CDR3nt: TGTGCCAGCAGTCGTCTCCCCGGGACAGGGGCGGTGGGGACCGAAGCTTTCTTT
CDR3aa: CASSRLPGTGAVGTEAFF

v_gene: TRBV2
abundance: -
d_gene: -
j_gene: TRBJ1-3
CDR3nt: TGTGCCAGCAGTGGAATGACAGGAAACACCATATATTTT
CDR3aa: CASSGMTGNTIYF

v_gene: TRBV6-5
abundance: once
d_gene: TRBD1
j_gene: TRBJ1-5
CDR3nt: TGTGCCAGCAGCCTACAGGGGAATAGCAATCAGCCCCAGCATTTT
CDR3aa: CASSLQGNSNQPQHF

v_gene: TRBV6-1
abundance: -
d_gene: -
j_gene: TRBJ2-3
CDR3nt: TGTGCCAGCAGTGAATATGACAGTTCTACGCAGTATTTT
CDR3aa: CASSEYDSSTQYF

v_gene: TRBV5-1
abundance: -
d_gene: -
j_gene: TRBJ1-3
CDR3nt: TGCGCCAGCAGCTTGGGGCCAGACATGGGAAACACCATATATTTT
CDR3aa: CASSLGPDMGNTIYF

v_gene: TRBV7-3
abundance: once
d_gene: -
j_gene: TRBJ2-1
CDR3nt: TGTGCCAGCAGCTTAACGGGACTCGGTTACAATGAGCAGTTCTTC
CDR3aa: CASSLTGLGYNEQFF

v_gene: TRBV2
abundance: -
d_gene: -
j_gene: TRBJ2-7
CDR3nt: TGTGCCAGCACGGGGGCCTACGAGCAGTACTTC
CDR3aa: CASTGAYEQYF

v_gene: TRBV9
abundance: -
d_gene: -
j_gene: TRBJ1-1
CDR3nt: TGTGCCAGCACCACCGGCCGGACAGAGAACACTGAAGCTTTCTTT
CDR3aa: CASTTGRTENTEAFF

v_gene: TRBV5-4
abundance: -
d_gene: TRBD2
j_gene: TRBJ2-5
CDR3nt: TGTGCCAGCAGCTTGCCGACTAGCGGGGGGCTCCAAGAGACCCAGTACTTC
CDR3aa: CASSLPTSGGLQETQYF

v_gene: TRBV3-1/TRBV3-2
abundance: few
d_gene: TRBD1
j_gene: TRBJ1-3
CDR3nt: TGTGCCAGCAGCCAGTCAACCGGGACAGGAGCCTCTGGAAACACCATATATTTT
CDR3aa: CASSQSTGTGASGNTIYF

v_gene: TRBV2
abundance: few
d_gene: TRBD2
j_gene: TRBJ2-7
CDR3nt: TGTGCCAGTGAGCGGGGAACTTACCACGAGCAGTACTTC
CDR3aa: CASERGTYHEQYF

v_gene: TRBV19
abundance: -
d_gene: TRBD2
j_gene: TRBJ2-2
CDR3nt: TGTGCCAGTAGTATGGTGGCTAGCGGCGGGGAGCTGTTTTTT
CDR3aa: CASSMVASGGELFF

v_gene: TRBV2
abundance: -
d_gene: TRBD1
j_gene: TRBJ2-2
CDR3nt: TGTGCCAGCTCAGGGGGTACCGGGGAGCTGTTTTTT
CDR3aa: CASSGGTGELFF